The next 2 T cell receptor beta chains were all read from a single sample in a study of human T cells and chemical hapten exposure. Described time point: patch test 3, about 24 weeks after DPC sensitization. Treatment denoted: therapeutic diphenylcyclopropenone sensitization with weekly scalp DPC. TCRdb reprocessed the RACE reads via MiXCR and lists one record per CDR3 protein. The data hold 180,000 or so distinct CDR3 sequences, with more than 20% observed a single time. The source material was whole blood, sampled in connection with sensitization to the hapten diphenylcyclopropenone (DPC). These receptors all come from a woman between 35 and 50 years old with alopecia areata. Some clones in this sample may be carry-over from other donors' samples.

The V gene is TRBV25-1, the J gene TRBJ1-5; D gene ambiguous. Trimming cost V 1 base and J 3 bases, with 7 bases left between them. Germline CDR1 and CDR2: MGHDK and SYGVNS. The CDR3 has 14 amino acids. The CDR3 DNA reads TGTGCCAGCAGTGAATTAACAGCCAATCAGCCCCAGCATTTT. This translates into CASSELTANQPQHF.

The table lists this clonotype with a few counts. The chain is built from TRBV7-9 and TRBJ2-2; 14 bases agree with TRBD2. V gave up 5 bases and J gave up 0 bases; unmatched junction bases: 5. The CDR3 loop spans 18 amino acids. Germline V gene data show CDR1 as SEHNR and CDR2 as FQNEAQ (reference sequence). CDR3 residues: CASSPRLAGGPNTGELFF. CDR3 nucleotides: TGTGCCAGCAGCCCCCGACTAGCGGGAGGGCCGAACACCGGGGAGCTGTTTTTT.